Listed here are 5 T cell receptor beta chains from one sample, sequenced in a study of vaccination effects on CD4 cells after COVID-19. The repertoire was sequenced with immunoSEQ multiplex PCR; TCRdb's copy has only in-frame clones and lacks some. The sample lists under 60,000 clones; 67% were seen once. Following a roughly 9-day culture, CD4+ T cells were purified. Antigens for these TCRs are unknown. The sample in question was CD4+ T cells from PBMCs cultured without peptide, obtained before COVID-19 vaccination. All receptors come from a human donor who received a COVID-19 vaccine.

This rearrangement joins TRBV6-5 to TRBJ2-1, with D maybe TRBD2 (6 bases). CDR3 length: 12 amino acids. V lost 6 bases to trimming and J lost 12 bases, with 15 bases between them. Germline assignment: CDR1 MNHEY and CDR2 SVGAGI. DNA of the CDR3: TGTGCCAGCAGGACTTCTAAAGCGGGGCAGTTCTTC. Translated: CASRTSKAGQFF.

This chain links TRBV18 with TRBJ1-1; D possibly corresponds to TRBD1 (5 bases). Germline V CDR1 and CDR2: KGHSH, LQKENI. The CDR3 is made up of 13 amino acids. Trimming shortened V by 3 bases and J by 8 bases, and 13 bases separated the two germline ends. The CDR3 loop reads CASSPGGTTEAFF. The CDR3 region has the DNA TGTGCCAGCTCACCGGGCGGGACGACGGAAGCTTTCTTT. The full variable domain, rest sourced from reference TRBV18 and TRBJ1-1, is NAGVMQNPRHLVRRRGQEARLRCSPMKGHSHVYWYRQLPEEGLKFMVYLQKENIIDESGMPKERFSAEFPKEGPSILRIQQVVRGDSAAYFCASSPGGTTEAFFGQGTRLTVV.

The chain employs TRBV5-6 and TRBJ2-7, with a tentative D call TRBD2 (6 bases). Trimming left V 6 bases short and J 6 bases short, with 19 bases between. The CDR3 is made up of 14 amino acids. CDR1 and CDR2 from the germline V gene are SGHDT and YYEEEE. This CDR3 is CASIRGIGGGEQYF. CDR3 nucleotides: TGTGCCAGCATAAGAGGGATTGGGGGAGGCGAGCAGTACTTC. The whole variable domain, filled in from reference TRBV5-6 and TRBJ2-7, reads DAGVTQSPTHLIKTRGQQVTLRCSPKSGHDTVSWYQQALGQGPQFIFQYYEEEERQRGNFPDRFSGHQFPNYSSELNVNALLLGDSALYLCASIRGIGGGEQYFGPGTRLTVT.

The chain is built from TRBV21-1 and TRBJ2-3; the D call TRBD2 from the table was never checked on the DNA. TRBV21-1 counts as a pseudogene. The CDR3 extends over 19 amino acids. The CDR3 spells CASSKKTAASGKVTDTQYF. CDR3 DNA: TGTGCCAGCAGCAAAAAAACGGCAGCTAGCGGGAAGGTCACAGATACGCAGTATTTT.

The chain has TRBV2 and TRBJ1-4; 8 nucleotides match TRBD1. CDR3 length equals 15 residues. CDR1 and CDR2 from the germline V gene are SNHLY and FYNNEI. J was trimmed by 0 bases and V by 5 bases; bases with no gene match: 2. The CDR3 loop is CASSSQGATNEKLFF. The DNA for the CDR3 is TGTGCCAGCAGTTCACAGGGGGCAACTAATGAAAAACTGTTTTTT.